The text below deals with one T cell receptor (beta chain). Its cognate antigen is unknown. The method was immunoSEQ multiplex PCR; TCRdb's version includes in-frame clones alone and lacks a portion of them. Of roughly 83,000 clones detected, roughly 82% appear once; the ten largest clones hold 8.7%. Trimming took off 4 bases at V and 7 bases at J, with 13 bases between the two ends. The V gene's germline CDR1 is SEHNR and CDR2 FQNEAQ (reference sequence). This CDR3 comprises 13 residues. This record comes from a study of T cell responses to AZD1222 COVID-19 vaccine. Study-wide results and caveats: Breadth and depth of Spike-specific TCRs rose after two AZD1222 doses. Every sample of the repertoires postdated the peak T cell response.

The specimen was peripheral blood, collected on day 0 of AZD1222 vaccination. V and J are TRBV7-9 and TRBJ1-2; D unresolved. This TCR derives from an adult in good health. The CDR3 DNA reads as TGTGCCAGCAGCTCGCAATCAGGAGGTGGCTACACCTTC. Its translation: CASSSQSGGGYTF.